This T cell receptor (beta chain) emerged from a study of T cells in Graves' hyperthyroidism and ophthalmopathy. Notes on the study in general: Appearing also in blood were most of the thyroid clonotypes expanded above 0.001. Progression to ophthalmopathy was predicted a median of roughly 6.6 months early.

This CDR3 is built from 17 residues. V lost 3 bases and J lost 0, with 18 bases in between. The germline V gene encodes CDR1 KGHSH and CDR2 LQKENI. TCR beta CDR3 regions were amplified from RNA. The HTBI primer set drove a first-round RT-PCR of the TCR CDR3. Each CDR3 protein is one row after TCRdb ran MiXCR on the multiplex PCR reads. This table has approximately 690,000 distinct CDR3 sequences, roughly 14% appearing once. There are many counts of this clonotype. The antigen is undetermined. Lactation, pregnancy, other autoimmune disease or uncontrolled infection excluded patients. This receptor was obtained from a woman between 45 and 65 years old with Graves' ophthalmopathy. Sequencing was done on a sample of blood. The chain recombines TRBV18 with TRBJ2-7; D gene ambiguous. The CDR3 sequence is CASSPLRLGPSSYEQYF. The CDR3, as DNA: TGTGCCAGCTCACCTCTTCGGCTAGGACCGAGCTCCTACGAGCAGTACTTC.